The 2 T cell receptor beta chains in this list originate from one sample, sequenced in a study of blood T cell repertoires in COVID-19. Only in-frame clones appear in the TCRdb table, and some are missing; sequencing was by immunoSEQ multiplex PCR. The sample holds 9,000 or so clones, about 80% seen once. The sample taken for sequencing was peripheral blood. Every receptor here comes from a man aged 70 or older with active COVID-19.

The CDR3 coding sequence is TGCGCCAGCAGCTTTGGAGGAAACTCAAACACTGAAGCTTTCTTT. It translates to CASSFGGNSNTEAFF. J is TRBJ1-1 and V is TRBV5-1; no firm D call. The germline V gene encodes CDR1 SGHRS and CDR2 YFSETQ. The CDR3 sequence is 15 residues long. V lost 2 bases to trimming and J lost 2 bases, with 13 bases between them.

CDR3 sequence: CASSTGRVNTEAFF. CDR3 coding DNA: TGTGCCAGCAGCACAGGACGGGTGAACACTGAAGCTTTCTTT. V is TRBV9 and J is TRBJ1-1, with D perhaps TRBD1 (5 bases). Germline loops: CDR1 SGDLS, CDR2 YYNGEE. V lost 4 bases to trimming and J lost 0 bases, with 10 bases between them. The CDR3 length is 14 residues.